Ten or more counts support the clone carrying this T cell receptor beta chain. HTBI primers from iRepertoire and Arm-PCR of CDR3 regions yielded the TCR beta libraries. MiXCR, applied by TCRdb to the multiplex PCR reads, yields one record per CDR3 protein. The sample lists around 320,000 distinct CDR3 sequences; 16% were seen once. The CDR3 runs to 13 residues. V was trimmed by 1 base and J by 4 bases, leaving 9 bases between them. The germline gives CDR1 DFQATT, CDR2 SNEGSKA (reference sequence). This sample is drawn from a study of regulatory T cells in long-lasting Graves disease. Stated time point: newly diagnosed GD, antithyroid drugs for less than 3 months. PBMC-extracted RNA yielded the TCR library. These data also formed part of another study, on T cells in Graves' hyperthyroidism and ophthalmopathy.

The chain couples TRBV20-1 to TRBJ2-3; D is unclear. Sequencing used peripheral blood mononuclear cells (PBMCs), obtained at new diagnosis, from a patient treated with antithyroid drugs. The sequence came from a man aged 40-49 years with Graves disease. The CDR3 protein is CSARAMSPDTQYF. The CDR3 DNA sequence: TGCAGTGCTAGAGCCATGTCCCCAGATACGCAGTATTTT.